A single count supports the clone carrying this TCR beta chain. This CDR3 is 16 amino acids long. Trimming removed 4 bases from V and 4 bases from J, with 19 bases in between. In germline, CDR1 is LGHDT, CDR2 YNNKEL (reference sequence). Per the authors' pipeline: From reference gene primer amplification, estimates of nucleated cell counts were derived. Libraries were prepared by immunoSEQ multiplex PCR; TCRdb keeps only in-frame clonotypes and omits some of them. That table is the source of V, J and clone size, and D and trimming were worked out from the DNA. Of 400,000 to 500,000 clones listed, roughly 85% are singletons. The sample comes from a study of blood T cell repertoires in COVID-19. Overall study: The United States, Italy and Spain were the sources of the acute and convalescent COVID-19 samples. T cells, B-cell-depleted T cells, or PBMCs supplied cDNA or gDNA.

The clonotype was recovered from a woman aged 30 to 39 with active or convalescent COVID-19. The specimen was peripheral blood. The chain links TRBV3-1 (or the pseudogene TRBV3-2) to TRBJ2-5, with D perhaps matching TRBD2 (6 bases). CDR3 amino acids: CASSRTKRDGGETQYF. DNA for the CDR3: TGTGCCAGCAGCCGGACTAAGCGAGACGGGGGAGAGACCCAGTACTTC.